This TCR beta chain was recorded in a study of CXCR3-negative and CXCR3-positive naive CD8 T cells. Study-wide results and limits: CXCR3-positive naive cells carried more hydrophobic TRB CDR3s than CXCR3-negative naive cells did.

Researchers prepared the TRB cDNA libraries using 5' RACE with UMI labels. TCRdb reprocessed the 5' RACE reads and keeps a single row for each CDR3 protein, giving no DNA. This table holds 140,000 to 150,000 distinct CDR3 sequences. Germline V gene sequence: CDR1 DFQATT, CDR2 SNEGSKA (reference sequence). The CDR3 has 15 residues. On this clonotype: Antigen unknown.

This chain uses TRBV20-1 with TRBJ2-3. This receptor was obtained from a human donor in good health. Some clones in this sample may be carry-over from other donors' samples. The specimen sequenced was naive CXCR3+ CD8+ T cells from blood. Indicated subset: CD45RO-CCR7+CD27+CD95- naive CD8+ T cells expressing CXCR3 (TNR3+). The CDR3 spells CSARDLGFSTDTQYF.